One and the same sample provided the 8 T cell receptor beta chains below, sequenced in a study of Graves' ophthalmopathy and Graves' hyperthyroidism. RNA transcripts served as template for amplifying TCR beta CDR3 sequences. The workflow started with a first-round RT-PCR run with HTBI primers and then moved on to a second-round multiplex PCR. Each CDR3 protein is one row after TCRdb ran MiXCR on the multiplex PCR reads. The sample shows over a million distinct CDR3 sequences, about two fifths of them seen only once. Source material: peripheral blood or thyroid tissue (not recorded which). These receptors came from an adult man with Graves' hyperthyroidism.

The chain has TRBV24-1 and TRBJ1-1, with D maybe TRBD1 (5 bases). CDR3 length equals 15 residues. The V gene lost 7 bases and the J gene lost 2 bases, with 16 bases spanning the gap. Germline loops: CDR1 KGHDR, CDR2 SFDVKD. CDR3 amino acids: CATSGRGRTNTEAFF. The CDR3 region has the DNA TGTGCCACCAGCGGGCGGGGACGGACTAACACTGAAGCTTTCTTT.

The genes are TRBV7-9 and TRBJ1-1; 8 bases map to TRBD1. The ends lost 6 bases at V and 0 bases at J; junction bases unmatched: 9. Germline V gene sequence: CDR1 SEHNR, CDR2 FQNEAQ (reference sequence). The CDR3 sequence is 16 residues long. The CDR3 nucleotides read TGTGCCAGCAGTTCAGGGGGCGGACAGGTGAACACTGAAGCTTTCTTT. Protein product: CASSSGGGQVNTEAFF.

The J gene is TRBJ2-2, the V gene TRBV7-9; D may be TRBD2 (5 bases). Per the germline V gene, CDR1 is SEHNR and CDR2 is FQNEAQ (reference sequence). The CDR3 extends over 15 amino acids. The germline V and J ends were trimmed by 5 bases and 1 base, with 11 bases remaining between them. The CDR3 is CASSPGSGNTGELFF. CDR3 nucleotide sequence: TGTGCCAGCAGCCCGGGCAGCGGGAACACCGGGGAGCTGTTTTTT.

This clonotype was observed a handful of times. The rearrangement joins TRBV27 to TRBJ1-2; D gene unclear. This CDR3 spans 15 amino acids. Germline assignment: CDR1 MNHEY and CDR2 SMNVEV (reference sequence). The V and J ends lost 6 bases and 4 bases respectively, with 18 bases between them. The CDR3 coding sequence is TGTGCCAGCAGGCCCAATGGAGGTTCCGTCTATGGCTACACCTTC. Amino acid sequence: CASRPNGGSVYGYTF.

This clonotype was observed a handful of times. The genes are TRBV18 and TRBJ2-7; D may match TRBD1 or TRBD2 (6 bases each). V gave up 6 bases and J gave up 6 bases, with 15 bases separating them. Germline V gene lookup returns CDR1 KGHSH and CDR2 LQKENI. The CDR3 is 13 residues long. In nucleotides, the CDR3 is TGTGCCAGCTCCCTTAAACAGGGAGGCGAGCAGTACTTC. This gives the protein CASSLKQGGEQYF. The entire variable domain, with the rest obtained from reference TRBV18 and TRBJ2-7, is as follows: NAGVMQNPRHLVRRRGQEARLRCSPMKGHSHVYWYRQLPEEGLKFMVYLQKENIIDESGMPKERFSAEFPKEGPSILRIQQVVRGDSAAYFCASSLKQGGEQYFGPGTRLTVT.

The J gene is TRBJ1-1, the V gene TRBV11-2, with 9 bases aligning to TRBD1. The germline gives CDR1 SGHAT, CDR2 FQNNGV. V trimming: 8 bases; J trimming: 8 bases; junction bases outside the gene matches: 9. This CDR3 has 13 residues. CDR3 DNA: TGTGCCAGCTCACCGACAGGGGGAGAAGAAGCTTTCTTT. Translation: CASSPTGGEEAFF.

In regard to this clonotype: No DNA is shown, since the ends of the CDR3 on it are uncertain; the CDR3 is the one TCRdb lists. This sequence joins TRBV7-9 and TRBJ1-5. The CDR3 totals 13 residues, both ends included. In germline, CDR1 is SEHNR, CDR2 FQNEAQ (reference sequence). Here the CDR3 reads CASSTLGTQPQHF.

J is TRBJ1-6 and V is TRBV5-6; D is possibly TRBD1 (6 bases). The V gene's germline CDR1 is SGHDT and CDR2 YYEEEE. Trimming removed 5 bases at V and 9 bases at J, with 24 bases between. The CDR3 sequence is 17 residues long. The CDR3: CASRSSVSSGAVSPLHF. In DNA form, the CDR3 reads TGTGCCAGCAGATCATCGGTCTCATCAGGGGCGGTTTCACCCCTCCACTTT.